A selection of T cell receptor beta chains follows, all from one sample in a study of CD8+ T cells in alopecia areata. Clones were read by immunoSEQ multiplex PCR, and TCRdb kept only the in-frame ones, dropping some. The sample holds around 150,000 clones, roughly 60% seen once. Material: CD4+ T cells sorted from blood. These receptors all come from a human donor in good health. The CDR3 runs from the conserved cysteine through the conserved F or W. D genes are given only for firm matches. Clone sizes are given selectively: once, few, many, or a class where the clone is expanded.

CDR3: CASSLEGTSWGGELFF
DNA: TGTGCCAGCAGCTTAGAGGGGACTAGCTGGGGCGGGGAGCTGTTTTTT
D: TRBD2
J: TRBJ2-2
V: TRBV5-4
size: few

CDR3: CASRVWSDNQPQHF
DNA: TGTGCCAGCAGGGTTTGGTCAGACAATCAGCCCCAGCATTTT
D: NA
J: TRBJ1-5
V: TRBV28
size: NA

CDR3: CSVREGRGEAFF
DNA: TGCAGCGTGAGGGAGGGCCGGGGTGAAGCTTTCTTT
D: NA
J: TRBJ1-1
V: TRBV29-1
size: few

CDR3: CASSLPIGTAPPDTQYF
DNA: TGCGCCAGCAGCTTGCCGATTGGGACAGCTCCCCCAGATACGCAGTATTTT
D: TRBD1
J: TRBJ2-3
V: TRBV5-1
size: NA

CDR3: CASSYGQGRAEQFF
DNA: TGTGCCAGCAGCTACGGACAGGGTAGGGCTGAGCAGTTCTTC
D: TRBD1
J: TRBJ2-1
V: TRBV11-1
size: NA

CDR3: CASSHIQGGQFF
DNA: TGCGCCAGCAGCCACATACAGGGGGGGCAGTTCTTC
D: TRBD1
J: TRBJ2-1
V: TRBV4-1
size: NA

CDR3: CASSLVSLTDTQYF
DNA: TGCGCCAGCAGCTTGGTCAGCCTCACAGATACGCAGTATTTT
D: NA
J: TRBJ2-3
V: TRBV5-1
size: NA

CDR3: CASSLTGQGFYNEQFF
DNA: TGTGCCAGCAGCTTAACTGGACAGGGGTTCTACAATGAGCAGTTCTTC
D: TRBD1
J: TRBJ2-1
V: TRBV7-3
size: few

CDR3: CASSRELAGGVEQYF
DNA: TGTGCCAGCAGCCGGGAACTAGCGGGCGGGGTCGAGCAGTACTTC
D: TRBD2
J: TRBJ2-7
V: TRBV5-4
size: NA

CDR3: CASSWTGWLTEAFF
DNA: TGTGCCAGCAGTTGGACAGGGTGGTTGACTGAAGCTTTCTTT
D: TRBD1
J: TRBJ1-1
V: TRBV28
size: few

CDR3: CASSLAEGQDNEQFF
DNA: TGCGCCAGCAGCCTAGCGGAAGGGCAAGACAATGAGCAGTTCTTC
D: TRBD2
J: TRBJ2-1
V: TRBV23-1
size: NA

CDR3: CASSDLSSGKAEAFF
DNA: TGTGCCAGCAGTGATTTATCAAGTGGTAAGGCTGAAGCTTTCTTT
D: NA
J: TRBJ1-1
V: TRBV2
size: many

CDR3: CTIRAGVSGEQFF
DNA: TGCACCATCCGAGCGGGAGTATCGGGTGAGCAGTTCTTC
D: TRBD2
J: TRBJ2-1
V: TRBV29-1
size: NA

CDR3: CSGGSGGGFQETQYF
DNA: TGCAGCGGTGGGTCTGGTGGGGGCTTCCAAGAGACCCAGTACTTC
D: NA
J: TRBJ2-5
V: TRBV29-1
size: NA

CDR3: CASSRPGTYGYTF
DNA: TGTGCCAGCAGTCGACCCGGAACCTATGGCTACACCTTC
D: NA
J: TRBJ1-2
V: TRBV6-5
size: once

CDR3: CASSDSETDTQYF
DNA: TGTGCCAGCAGTGACTCCGAGACAGATACGCAGTATTTT
D: NA
J: TRBJ2-3
V: TRBV6-4
size: many

CDR3: CASSVQLGQFF
DNA: TGTGCCAGCAGTGTGCAGTTGGGGCAGTTCTTC
D: NA
J: TRBJ2-1
V: TRBV2
size: NA

CDR3: CASTSSRRDEQFF
DNA: TGCGCCAGCACCAGTAGCAGACGGGATGAGCAGTTCTTC
D: NA
J: TRBJ2-1
V: TRBV5-1
size: NA

CDR3: CSVEPSTETQYF
DNA: TGCAGCGTTGAACCCAGCACGGAGACCCAGTACTTC
D: NA
J: TRBJ2-5
V: TRBV29-1
size: NA

CDR3: CASSRDLFYEQYF
DNA: TGTGCCAGCAGCCGGGACTTATTCTACGAGCAGTACTTC
D: NA
J: TRBJ2-7
V: TRBV14
size: NA

CDR3: CASSPLLAGINNEQFF
DNA: TGCGCCAGCAGCCCGTTACTAGCGGGAATTAACAATGAGCAGTTCTTC
D: TRBD2
J: TRBJ2-1
V: TRBV5-1
size: NA

CDR3: CASSLAFGTEAFF
DNA: TGTGCCAGCAGCTTAGCCTTCGGGACTGAAGCTTTCTTT
D: NA
J: TRBJ1-1
V: TRBV7-9
size: few

CDR3: CASSYSGQTEQYF
DNA: TGTGCCAGCAGTTACTCCGGGCAAACCGAGCAGTACTTC
D: NA
J: TRBJ2-7
V: TRBV6-5
size: NA

CDR3: CSVEAAFGGGPEKLFF
DNA: TGCAGCGTTGAAGCAGCGTTTGGGGGCGGGCCCGAAAAACTGTTTTTT
D: NA
J: TRBJ1-4
V: TRBV29-1
size: NA